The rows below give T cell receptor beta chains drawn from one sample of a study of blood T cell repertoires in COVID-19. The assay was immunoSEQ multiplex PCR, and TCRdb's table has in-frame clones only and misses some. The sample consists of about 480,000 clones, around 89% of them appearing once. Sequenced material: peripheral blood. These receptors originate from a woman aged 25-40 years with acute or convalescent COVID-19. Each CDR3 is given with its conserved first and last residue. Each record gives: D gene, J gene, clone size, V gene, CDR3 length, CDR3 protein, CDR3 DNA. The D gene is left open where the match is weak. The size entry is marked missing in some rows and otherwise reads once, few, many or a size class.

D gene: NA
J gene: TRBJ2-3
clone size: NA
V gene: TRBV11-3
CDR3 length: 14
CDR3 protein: CASSLASSSDTQYF
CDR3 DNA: TGTGCCAGCAGCTTAGCCTCCAGTAGCGATACGCAGTATTTT

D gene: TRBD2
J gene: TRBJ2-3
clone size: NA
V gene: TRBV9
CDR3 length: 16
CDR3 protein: CASSARTSGMTDTQYF
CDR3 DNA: TGTGCCAGCAGCGCCCGGACTAGCGGAATGACAGATACGCAGTATTTT

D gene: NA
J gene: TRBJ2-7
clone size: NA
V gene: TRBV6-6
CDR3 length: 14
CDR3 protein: CASSYEGSYYEQYF
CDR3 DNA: TGTGCCAGCAGTTACGAGGGAAGCTACTACGAGCAGTACTTC

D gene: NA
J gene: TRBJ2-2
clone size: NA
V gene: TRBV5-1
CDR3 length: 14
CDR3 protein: CASSLAGVTGELFF
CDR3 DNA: TGCGCCAGCAGCTTGGCCGGGGTGACCGGGGAGCTGTTTTTT

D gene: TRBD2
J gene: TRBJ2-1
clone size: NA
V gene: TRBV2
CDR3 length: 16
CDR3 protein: CASRATTSGGNNEQFF
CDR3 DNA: TGTGCCAGCAGAGCGACGACTAGCGGGGGGAACAATGAGCAGTTCTTC

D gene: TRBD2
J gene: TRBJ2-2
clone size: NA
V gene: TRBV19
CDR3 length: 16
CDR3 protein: CASSIIAGGRNGELFF
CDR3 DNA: TGTGCCAGTAGTATTATAGCGGGGGGTCGAAACGGGGAGCTGTTTTTT

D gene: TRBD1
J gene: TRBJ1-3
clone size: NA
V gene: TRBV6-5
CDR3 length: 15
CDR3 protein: CASSLETGSGNTIYF
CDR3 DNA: TGTGCCAGCAGTTTGGAGACAGGGAGCGGAAACACCATATATTTT

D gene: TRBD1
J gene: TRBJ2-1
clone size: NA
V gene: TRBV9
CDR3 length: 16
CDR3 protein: CASSVTGGVPYNEQFF
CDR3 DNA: TGTGCCAGCAGTGTTACAGGGGGAGTCCCCTACAATGAGCAGTTCTTC

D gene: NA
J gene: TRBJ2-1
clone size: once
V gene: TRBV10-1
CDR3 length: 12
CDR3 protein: CASSETRSEQFF
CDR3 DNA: TGCGCCAGCAGTGAAACGAGAAGTGAGCAGTTCTTC

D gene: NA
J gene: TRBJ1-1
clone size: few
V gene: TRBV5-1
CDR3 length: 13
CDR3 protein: CASSYTENTEAFF
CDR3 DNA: TGCGCCAGCAGCTACACAGAGAACACTGAAGCTTTCTTT

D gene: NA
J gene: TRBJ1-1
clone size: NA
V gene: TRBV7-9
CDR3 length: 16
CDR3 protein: CASNPSRGTMNTEAFF
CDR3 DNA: TGTGCCAGCAACCCAAGTAGAGGCACTATGAACACTGAAGCTTTCTTT